Shown below are 22 T cell receptor beta chains from a single sample sequenced in a study of early T cells in non-severe SARS-CoV-2 infection. MiXCR was run by TCRdb on the 5' RACE reads, yielding one entry per CDR3 protein. Counted here are tens of thousands of distinct CDR3 sequences, about 12% occurring once; the ten biggest clones make up 6.5%. Material: whole blood. The source of these receptors is an adult who was a healthcare worker with PCR-confirmed SARS-CoV-2 infection or an uninfected control (not recorded which).

This clonotype was recorded at least ten times. V is TRBV6-2 or TRBV6-3 and J is TRBJ2-2; no clear D gene. This CDR3 is 13 amino acids long. Trimming cost V 8 bases and J 5 bases, with 12 bases left between them. Germline V gives CDR1 MNHEY, CDR2 SVGEGT. Here the CDR3 reads CASLPWDTGELFF. The CDR3, as DNA: TGTGCCAGCCTTCCCTGGGATACCGGGGAGCTGTTTTTT.

This clonotype has only a few counts. The chain joins TRBV4-3 to TRBJ2-1, with TRBD2 as a possible D gene (6 bases). Germline CDR1 reads LGHNA; CDR2 reads YSLEER. The CDR3 has 16 residues. Deletions cut 0 bases from V and 7 bases from J, with 16 bases between. The CDR3 DNA reads as TGCGCCAGCAGCCAAGACATTAGGCAGGGAGGTAATGAGCAGTTCTTC. Protein: CASSQDIRQGGNEQFF.

V usage is TRBV20-1 and J usage is TRBJ1-5; TRBD1 matches at 8 bases. The CDR3 covers 14 residues. Germline trimming cut 4 bases from V and 4 bases from J; bases unmatched to any gene: 6. Germline V CDR1 and CDR2: DFQATT, SNEGSKA (reference sequence). CDR3 loop: CSAKTGTGNQPQHF. The CDR3 coding sequence is TGCAGTGCTAAGACCGGGACAGGTAATCAGCCCCAGCATTTT.

This clonotype has a handful of counts. CDR3 loop: CASGEDRYQPQHF. In DNA form, the CDR3 reads TGTGCCAGCGGGGAGGACAGATATCAGCCCCAGCATTTT. The rearrangement joins TRBV2 to TRBJ1-5; maybe TRBD1 (6 bases). Deletions cut 8 bases from V and 5 bases from J, with 13 bases between. In germline, CDR1 is SNHLY, CDR2 FYNNEI. There are 13 residues in the CDR3. Combining the CDR3 with reference TRBV2 and TRBJ1-5 gives the whole variable domain EPEVTQTPSHQVTQMGQEVILRCVPISNHLYFYWYRQILGQKVEFLVSFYNNEISEKSEIFDDQFSVERPDGSNFTLKIRSTKLEDSAMYFCASGEDRYQPQHFGDGTRLSIL.

The chain links TRBV9 to TRBJ2-3; 10 bases are a match to TRBD1. The CDR3 runs to 15 residues. V dropped 3 bases and J dropped 3; count of bases not matched to a gene: 4. CDR1 SGDLS and CDR2 YYNGEE come from the germline V gene. CDR3 in amino acids: CASSEGQGRTDTQYF. The CDR3 DNA sequence: TGTGCCAGCAGCGAGGGACAGGGGAGAACAGATACGCAGTATTTT.

This clonotype came up many times. This chain joins TRBV11-2 and TRBJ2-2; D may correspond to TRBD1 or TRBD2 (5 bases each). This CDR3 is built from 16 residues. In germline, CDR1 is SGHAT, CDR2 FQNNGV. V lost 6 bases to trimming and J lost 6 bases, with 20 bases between them. CDR3 sequence: CASRTPVGERSGELFF. The CDR3 coding sequence is TGTGCCAGCAGGACTCCCGTAGGGGAGCGGTCCGGGGAGCTGTTTTTT.

This clonotype was counted ten times or more. This sequence joins TRBV12-3 or TRBV12-4 and TRBJ1-5, with D possibly being TRBD1 (6 bases). V lost 5 bases to trimming and J lost 5 bases, with 10 bases between them. The CDR3 totals 13 residues. This CDR3 reads CASSEQGHQPQHF. CDR3 sequence (DNA): TGTGCCAGCAGTGAACAGGGTCATCAGCCCCAGCATTTT.

Only a few counts were recorded for this clonotype. The CDR3, as DNA: TGCAGTGCCCTCCTCACCGGGGAGCTGTTTTTT. It is translated as CSALLTGELFF. This chain links TRBV20-1 with TRBJ2-2, with no clear D. This CDR3 region has 11 residues. Trimming stripped 6 bases from V and 4 bases from J, with 6 bases between. In germline, CDR1 is DFQATT, CDR2 SNEGSKA (reference sequence).

V and J are TRBV12-3 or TRBV12-4 and TRBJ2-7, with D tentatively TRBD1 (5 bases). V was pared by 1 base and J by 3 bases, with 10 bases between. The CDR3 contains 14 residues. CDR3 protein: CASSLGTSLYEQYF. The CDR3 DNA is TGTGCCAGCAGTTTAGGGACATCACTCTACGAGCAGTACTTC.

The chain couples TRBV4-2 to TRBJ2-1; 14 nucleotides align to TRBD2. V lost 1 base to trimming and J lost 16 bases; unmatched junction nucleotides: 6. Germline values: CDR1 LGHNA, CDR2 YNFKEQ. The CDR3 totals 14 residues. The chain's CDR3 is CASSQAGTSGSNFF. DNA for the CDR3: TGTGCCAGCAGCCAAGCAGGGACTAGCGGGAGCAACTTCTTC.

A remark on this clonotype: The junction differs from germline at one of its ends, possibly a read error. This sequence joins TRBV7-9 and TRBJ2-7; TRBD2 agrees at 9 bases. Germline assignment: CDR1 SEHNR and CDR2 FQNEAQ (reference sequence). This CDR3 has 11 amino acids. The CDR3 sequence is CVSSGGPDSYF. CDR3 DNA sequence: TGTGTCAGCAGCGGGGGGCCGGACAGCTACTTC.

Many counts were recorded for this clonotype. This chain links TRBV5-5 with TRBJ1-5; D ambiguous. This CDR3 is 14 amino acids long. Germline V gene data show CDR1 as SGHKS and CDR2 as YYEKEE (reference sequence). Deletions cut 0 bases from V and 7 bases from J, with 11 bases between. CDR3 DNA sequence: TGTGCCAGCAGCTTGGGACGGATCGGACAGCCCCAGCATTTT. Amino acid sequence: CASSLGRIGQPQHF.

This clonotype was recorded at least ten times. This chain uses TRBV20-1 with TRBJ1-1, with D perhaps matching TRBD1 (5 bases). V was clipped by 4 bases and J by 1 base, with 13 bases between them. Germline V gene data show CDR1 as DFQATT and CDR2 as SNEGSKA (reference sequence). The CDR3 has 14 residues. CDR3: CSATRGLPNTEAFF. The CDR3 nucleotides are TGCAGTGCTACTCGGGGACTGCCGAACACTGAAGCTTTCTTT.

Ten or more counts support this clonotype. The V gene is TRBV27, the J gene TRBJ2-7; tentative D call: TRBD2 (5 bases). The CDR3 contains 15 residues. V was cut by 1 base and J by 1 base, with 11 bases left in between. In germline, CDR1 is MNHEY, CDR2 SMNVEV (reference sequence). The CDR3 here is CASSLWSRGSYEQYF. The CDR3 coding sequence is TGTGCCAGCAGTTTATGGTCCCGAGGGTCCTACGAGCAGTACTTC.

The chain carries TRBV29-1 and TRBJ2-7, with 7 bases aligning to TRBD1. This CDR3 has 13 amino acids. Unmatched junction bases numbered 8, after V lost 6 bases and J lost 3 bases. Germline-derived CDR1 and CDR2 are SQVTM and ANQGSEA. In DNA form, the CDR3 reads TGCAGCGTGCCCTCGGGACAGAACTACGAGCAGTACTTC. The encoded protein is CSVPSGQNYEQYF.

This clonotype has a handful of counts. The chain links TRBV3-1 to TRBJ1-1; D perhaps matches TRBD1 (5 bases). V lost 0 bases and J lost 4, with 9 bases in between. This CDR3 has 14 amino acids. The germline CDR1 and CDR2 sequences are LGHDT and YNNKEL (reference sequence). CDR3 region: CASSQDTGTTEAFF. CDR3 coding DNA: TGTGCCAGCAGCCAAGATACGGGGACCACTGAAGCTTTCTTT.

To note about this clonotype: At one end, the junction sequence differs from germline, possibly due to a read error. The J gene is TRBJ2-2, the V gene TRBV7-7, with D possibly matching TRBD2 (6 bases). This CDR3 spans 17 amino acids. CDR1 and CDR2 from the germline V gene are SSHAT and FNYEAQ (reference sequence). As DNA, the CDR3 is TGTGCTAGCAGCCAACAACTAGCTACCGTCAACACCGGGGAGCTGTTTTTT. Protein: CASSQQLATVNTGELFF.

This clonotype was picked up a small number of times. V and J are TRBV5-5 and TRBJ2-2, with 9 nucleotides matching TRBD2. The CDR3 length is 16 residues. With 4 bases clipped from V and 7 bases from J, the junction kept 11 bases outside the gene matches. The germline gives CDR1 SGHKS, CDR2 YYEKEE (reference sequence). The chain's CDR3 is CASSAGLARGIGELFF. In DNA, the CDR3 is TGTGCCAGCAGCGCCGGACTAGCGAGGGGGATCGGGGAGCTGTTTTTT. Full variable domain (rest looked up from reference TRBV5-5 and TRBJ2-2): DAGVTQSPTHLIKTRGQQVTLRCSPISGHKSVSWYQQVLGQGPQFIFQYYEKEERGRGNFPDRFSARQFPNYSSELNVNALLLGDSALYLCASSAGLARGIGELFFGEGSRLTVL.

There are a few counts of this clonotype. The rearrangement uses TRBV10-3 and TRBJ2-7; D is undetermined. Trimming left V 4 bases short and J 4 bases short, with 8 bases between. CDR1 is ENHRY, CDR2 SYGVKD, per germline. The CDR3 spans 12 residues. This CDR3 reads CAISGQAYEQYF. DNA of the CDR3: TGTGCCATCAGTGGTCAAGCATACGAGCAGTACTTC.

This clonotype occurred many times. The J gene is TRBJ2-7, the V gene TRBV3-1; no firm D call. The V and J ends lost 1 base and 0 bases respectively, with 10 bases between them. The length of the CDR3 is 15 residues. Germline loops: CDR1 LGHDT, CDR2 YNNKEL (reference sequence). CDR3 nucleotide sequence: TGTGCCAGCAGCCAAGCAGGCCCCTACTCCTACGAGCAGTACTTC. Amino acids: CASSQAGPYSYEQYF.

This clonotype has at least ten counts. The V gene is TRBV27, the J gene TRBJ1-5; no definite D call. Germline CDR1 is MNHEY and CDR2 is SMNVEV (reference sequence). The CDR3 runs to 15 residues. Deletions cut 2 bases from V and 4 bases from J, with 12 bases between. CDR3 protein: CASSLGISGNQPQHF. CDR3 nucleotide sequence: TGTGCCAGCAGTTTAGGCATCTCGGGGAATCAGCCCCAGCATTTT.

This chain connects TRBV24-1 to TRBJ2-4; D call uncertain. The CDR3 has 14 residues. Germline CDR1 is KGHDR and CDR2 is SFDVKD. V dropped 7 bases and J dropped 2 bases, with 11 bases sitting between them. Here the CDR3 reads CATSANYPKNIQYF. The CDR3 DNA reads TGTGCCACCAGCGCAAACTACCCCAAAAACATTCAGTACTTC.